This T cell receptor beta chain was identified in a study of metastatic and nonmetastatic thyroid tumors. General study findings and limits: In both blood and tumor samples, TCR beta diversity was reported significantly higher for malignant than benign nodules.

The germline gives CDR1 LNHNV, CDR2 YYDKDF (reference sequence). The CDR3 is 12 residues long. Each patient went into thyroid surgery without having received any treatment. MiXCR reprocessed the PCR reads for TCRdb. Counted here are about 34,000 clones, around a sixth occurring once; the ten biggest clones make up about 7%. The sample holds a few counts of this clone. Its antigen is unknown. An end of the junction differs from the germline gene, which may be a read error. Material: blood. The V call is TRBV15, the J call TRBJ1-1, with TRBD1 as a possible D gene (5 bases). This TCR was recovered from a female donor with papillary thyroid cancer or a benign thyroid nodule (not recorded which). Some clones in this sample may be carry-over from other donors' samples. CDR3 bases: TGTGCCACCGACAGAGATCAATCGCCGAGCCTCTTT. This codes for CATDRDQSPSLF.